Below, one TCR beta chain is given with its context. The sample holds many counts of this clonotype. Its antigen specificity is not known. Base qualities are not provided; no much larger clone lies one nucleotide away. To synthesize cDNA, template-switch 5'RACE was performed with a primer carrying a 10-nucleotide random unique molecular identifier so that each TCR transcript was tagged. Every sequencing run covered 15-18 subjects and yielded more than 180 million TCR-beta sequences. Total RNA was extracted with the RNeasy kit. TCR-beta VDJ regions were amplified with primers for the TCR constant region and the 5'RACE anchor, using the KAPA Real-time Library Amplification kit. A first PCR added sample indexes and Illumina adaptors, after which a second PCR increased the library yield. After Ampure bead purification, the TCR product of roughly 650 bp was size-selected on a 2% E-gel SizeSelection system. Before pooling, library quality was checked on a Bioanalyzer, concentration was measured with Qubit, and libraries were quantified with the Kapa Library Quantification kit. Paired-end 2 x 150 bp sequencing of the libraries was performed on an Illumina HiSeq 2500. To increase sequence diversity, 25-30% phiX was spiked into each library pool. In the paper's pipeline: Quality-filtered reads were processed with the UMI-based MiGEC pipeline, which removed over 85% of raw TCR sequences during error correction. VDJ genes were aligned to IMGT germline references, and each clonotype was defined by a unique CDR3 amino acid sequence together with V-J genes. Clonal expansion, Shannon diversity and CDR3 relatedness were evaluated with VDJtools (CalcPairwiseDistances, ClusterSamples), while phylogenetic trees were built in CLCbio workbench. A clone was classed as expanded if it had 8 or more unique UMIs, a cutoff based on coefficient-of-variation modelling across technical triplicates. Clones were called with MiXCR by TCRdb after fastp trimmed the public reads at Q25, and only in-frame beta chains were retained. Rows with one shared CDR3 protein collapse into an entry with the most common genes and DNA. The V and J calls here are based on TCRdb, not the publication. The table for this sample lists more than 70,000 distinct CDR3 sequences; about a tenth of them were counted only once. The ten largest clonotypes hold about 2% of the sample.

These data come from a study of neurological immune-mediated disorders (dated by TCRdb to the late 2010s). Regarding the study in general: The study compared peripheral blood TCR-beta repertoires of HTLV-I-associated myelopathy (HAM/TSP) patients, multiple sclerosis patients and healthy controls using UMI-based sequencing. The 95 to 110 TCR-beta libraries covered PBMC samples along with longitudinal samples, technical triplicates, and paired sorted CD4+ and CD8+ T-cell subsets. The cohort comprised roughly 69 subjects: around 15 HAM/TSP patients, 34 multiple sclerosis patients and approximately 20 healthy controls. Here is what the overall study found, with its caveats: TCR clonal expansion was highest in HAM/TSP patients and lowest in MS patients, with MS patients falling below even healthy controls. Expanded clones from different subjects shared no identical CDR3 amino acid sequences, which suggests that TCR-beta repertoires were private in all groups.

From cysteine to phenylalanine, the CDR3 is 15 amino acids long. The DNA shown is the 45-base CDR3, in frame from base 1. CDR1 is given as SEHNR and CDR2 as FQNEAQ, both from the germline V gene (reference sequence). Relative to germline, V is missing 5 bases and J is missing 0 bases, with 7 bases of the junction outside any gene match. Blood bank volunteers in Maryland, USA served as the healthy controls. For unsorted PBMC libraries, 2 million PBMCs were used after storage in RNAlater at -80 degrees C until RNA extraction. Peripheral blood was subjected to Ficoll-Hypaque density gradient centrifugation to isolate PBMCs, which were then cryopreserved in liquid nitrogen.

This clonotype originated in a man in his forties or fifties in good health. This sequence uses TRBV7-9 and TRBJ2-7, with 7 middle bases fitting TRBD2. Sequencing input: PBMCs. The nucleotide sequence is given as TGTGCCAGCAGCCGAGAAGCGGGGAGCTCCTACGAGCAGTACTTC. Translated, it gives CASSREAGSSYEQYF.